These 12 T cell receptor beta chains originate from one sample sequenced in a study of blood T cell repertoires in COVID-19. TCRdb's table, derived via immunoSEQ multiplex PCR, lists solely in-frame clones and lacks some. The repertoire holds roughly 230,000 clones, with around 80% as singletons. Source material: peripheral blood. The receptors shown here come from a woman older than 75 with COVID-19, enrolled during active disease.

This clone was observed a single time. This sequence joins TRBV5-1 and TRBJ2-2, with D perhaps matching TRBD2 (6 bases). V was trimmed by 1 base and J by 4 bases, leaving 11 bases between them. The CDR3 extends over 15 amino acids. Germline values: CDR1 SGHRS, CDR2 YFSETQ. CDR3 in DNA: TGCGCCAGCAGCTTGCCGCTAGCGACCACCGGGGAGCTGTTTTTT. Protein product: CASSLPLATTGELFF.

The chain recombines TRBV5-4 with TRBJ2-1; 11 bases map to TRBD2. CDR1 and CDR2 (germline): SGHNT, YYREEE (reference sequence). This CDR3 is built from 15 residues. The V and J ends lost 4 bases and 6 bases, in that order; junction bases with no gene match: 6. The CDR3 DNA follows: TGTGCCAGCAGCCTAGGACTAGCGGGTTTCAATGAGCAGTTCTTC. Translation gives CASSLGLAGFNEQFF.

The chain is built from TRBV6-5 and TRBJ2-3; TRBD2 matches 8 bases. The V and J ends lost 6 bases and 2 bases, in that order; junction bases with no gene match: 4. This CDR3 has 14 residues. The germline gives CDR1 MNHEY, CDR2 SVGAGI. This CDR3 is CASRLAVDTDTQYF. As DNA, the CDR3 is TGTGCCAGCAGACTAGCGGTAGACACAGATACGCAGTATTTT.

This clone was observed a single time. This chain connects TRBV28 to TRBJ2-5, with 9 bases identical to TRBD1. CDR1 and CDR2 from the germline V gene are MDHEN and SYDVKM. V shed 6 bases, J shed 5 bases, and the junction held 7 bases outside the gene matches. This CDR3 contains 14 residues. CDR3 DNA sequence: TGTGCCAGCAGCCGTACAGGGGGCAGGGAGACCCAGTACTTC. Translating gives CASSRTGGRETQYF.

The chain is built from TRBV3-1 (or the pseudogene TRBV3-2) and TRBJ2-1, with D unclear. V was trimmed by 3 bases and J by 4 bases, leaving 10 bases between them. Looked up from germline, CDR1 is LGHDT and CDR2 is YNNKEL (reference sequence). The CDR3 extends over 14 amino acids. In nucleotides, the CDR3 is TGTGCCAGCAGCCAGGCGGCGGATTACAATGAGCAGTTCTTC. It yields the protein CASSQAADYNEQFF.

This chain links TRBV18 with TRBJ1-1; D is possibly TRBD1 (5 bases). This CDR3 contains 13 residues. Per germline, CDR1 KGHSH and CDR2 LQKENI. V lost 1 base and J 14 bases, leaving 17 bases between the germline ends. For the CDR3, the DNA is TGTGCCAGCTCACCACTCAAGGACCAGGGTGGCTTCTTT. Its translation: CASSPLKDQGGFF.

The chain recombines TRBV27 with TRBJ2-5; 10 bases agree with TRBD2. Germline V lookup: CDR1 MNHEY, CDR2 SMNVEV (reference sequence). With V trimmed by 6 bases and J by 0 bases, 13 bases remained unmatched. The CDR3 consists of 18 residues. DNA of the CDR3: TGTGCCAGCAGCCTGGGACGACTAGCGGGTAGGAACCAAGAGACCCAGTACTTC. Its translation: CASSLGRLAGRNQETQYF.

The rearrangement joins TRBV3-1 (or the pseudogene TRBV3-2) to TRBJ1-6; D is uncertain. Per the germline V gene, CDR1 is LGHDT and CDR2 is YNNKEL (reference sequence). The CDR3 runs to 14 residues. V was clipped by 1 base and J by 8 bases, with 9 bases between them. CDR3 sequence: CASSQGLQDSPLHF. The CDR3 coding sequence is TGTGCCAGCAGCCAAGGCCTCCAGGATTCACCCCTCCACTTT.

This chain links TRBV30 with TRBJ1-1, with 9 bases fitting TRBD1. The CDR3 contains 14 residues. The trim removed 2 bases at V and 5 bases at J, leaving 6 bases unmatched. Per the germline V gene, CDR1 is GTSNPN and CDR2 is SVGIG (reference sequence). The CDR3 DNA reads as TGTGCCTGGAGTTCTCGGGACAGGGTTACTGAAGCTTTCTTT. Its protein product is CAWSSRDRVTEAFF.

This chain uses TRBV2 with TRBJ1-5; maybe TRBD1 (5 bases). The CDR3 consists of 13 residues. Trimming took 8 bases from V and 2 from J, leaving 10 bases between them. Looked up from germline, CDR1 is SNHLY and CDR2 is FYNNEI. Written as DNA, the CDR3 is TGTGCCAGCGGAGGGGAAGGCAATCAGCCCCAGCATTTT. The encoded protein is CASGGEGNQPQHF. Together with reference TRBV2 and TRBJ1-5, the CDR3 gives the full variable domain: EPEVTQTPSHQVTQMGQEVILRCVPISNHLYFYWYRQILGQKVEFLVSFYNNEISEKSEIFDDQFSVERPDGSNFTLKIRSTKLEDSAMYFCASGGEGNQPQHFGDGTRLSIL.

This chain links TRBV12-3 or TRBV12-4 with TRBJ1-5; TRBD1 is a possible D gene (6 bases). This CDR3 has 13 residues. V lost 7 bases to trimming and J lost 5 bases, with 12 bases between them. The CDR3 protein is CASKTGRDQPQHF. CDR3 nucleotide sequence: TGTGCCAGCAAGACAGGCCGCGATCAGCCCCAGCATTTT.

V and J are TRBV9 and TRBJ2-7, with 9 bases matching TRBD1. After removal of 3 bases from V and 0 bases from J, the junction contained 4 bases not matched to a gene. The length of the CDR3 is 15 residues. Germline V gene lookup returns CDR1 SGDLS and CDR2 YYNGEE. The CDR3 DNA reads TGTGCCAGCAGCGCACAACAGGGGGCCTCCTACGAGCAGTACTTC. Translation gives CASSAQQGASYEQYF.